This TCR beta chain emerged from a study of immune characterization of retroperitoneal liposarcoma. Via MiXCR, TCRdb re-called the PCR reads, giving one row per CDR3 protein. There are about 10,000 distinct CDR3 sequences in the sample; 37% occur only once, and under 30% lies in the top ten. This clonotype was counted many times. CDR1 is SGHTA and CDR2 is FQGNSA in the germline V gene. This CDR3 has 16 residues. Trimming cost V 2 bases and J 4 bases; bases outside gene matches: 5. The sequencing sample was made of tumor tissue. This receptor was obtained from a male donor with retroperitoneal liposarcoma. The chain employs TRBV7-2 and TRBJ2-4; the match to TRBD1 covers 10 bases. The DNA for the CDR3 is TGTGCCAGCAGCTTAAGTTCGGGACAGGGGAAAAACATTCAGTACTTC. The encoded protein is CASSLSSGQGKNIQYF.